This T cell receptor (beta chain) comes out of a study of identical twins. One entry per CDR3 protein, called by TCRdb with MiXCR from the 5' RACE reads. In the table there are some 1,700,000 distinct CDR3 sequences, around a third of which are singletons. CDR3 length: 15 amino acids. V was trimmed by 8 bases and J by 2 bases, leaving 17 bases between them. Germline V lookup: CDR1 MNHEY, CDR2 SVGEGT. The sequenced sample was cord blood. The TCR comes from a newborn girl in good health. This chain connects TRBV6-2 or TRBV6-3 to TRBJ2-3; the D gene is possibly TRBD2 (5 bases). The chain's CDR3 is CASGKSGHLTDTQYF. The CDR3 nucleotides are TGTGCCAGCGGTAAAAGCGGTCACCTCACAGATACGCAGTATTTT.